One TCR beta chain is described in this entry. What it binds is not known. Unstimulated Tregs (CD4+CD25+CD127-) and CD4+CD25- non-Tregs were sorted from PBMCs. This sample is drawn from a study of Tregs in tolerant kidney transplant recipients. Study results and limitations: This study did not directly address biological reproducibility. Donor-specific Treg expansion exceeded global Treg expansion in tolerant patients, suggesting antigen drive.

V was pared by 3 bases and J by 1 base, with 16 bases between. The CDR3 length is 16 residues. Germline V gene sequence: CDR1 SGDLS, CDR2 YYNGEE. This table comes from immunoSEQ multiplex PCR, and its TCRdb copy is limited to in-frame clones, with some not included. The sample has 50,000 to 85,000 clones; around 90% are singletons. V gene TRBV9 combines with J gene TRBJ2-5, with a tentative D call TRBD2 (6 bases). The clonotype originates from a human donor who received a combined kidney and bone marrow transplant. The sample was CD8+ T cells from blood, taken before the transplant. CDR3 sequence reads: CASSGEARGFQETQYF. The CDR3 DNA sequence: TGTGCCAGCAGCGGGGAGGCAAGGGGATTCCAAGAGACCCAGTACTTC.